This is a list of T cell receptor beta chains from one sample in a study of blood T cell repertoires in COVID-19. Measured with immunoSEQ multiplex PCR; TCRdb has only the in-frame clones, and not every one. The data hold fewer than 180,000 clones, with 70% to 90% observed a single time. Sample: peripheral blood. These receptors were collected from a man aged 70 or older with acute or convalescent COVID-19. CDR3s include the opening cysteine and the closing phenylalanine or tryptophan. Fields, in order: D gene, clone size, V gene, J gene, CDR3 protein, CDR3 DNA. A D gene is named only where the DNA matches it firmly. Some rows have no size entry. The others give once, few or many, or a class for an expanded clone.

d_call: .
clone_size: .
v_call: TRBV6-2/TRBV6-3
j_call: TRBJ2-1
cdr3_aa: CASSFGAPKYEQFF
cdr3_nt: TGTGCCAGCAGTTTTGGGGCTCCGAAGTATGAGCAGTTCTTC

d_call: TRBD2
clone_size: .
v_call: TRBV5-1
j_call: TRBJ2-5
cdr3_aa: CASSLEGRDQETQYF
cdr3_nt: TGCGCCAGCAGCTTGGAGGGGAGGGATCAAGAGACCCAGTACTTC

d_call: TRBD1
clone_size: .
v_call: TRBV28
j_call: TRBJ1-1
cdr3_aa: CASSGTEGTEAFF
cdr3_nt: TGTGCCAGCTCCGGGACAGAGGGCACTGAAGCTTTCTTT

d_call: TRBD2
clone_size: .
v_call: TRBV6-5
j_call: TRBJ2-5
cdr3_aa: CASSLLAGGAETQYF
cdr3_nt: TGTGCCAGCAGCCTACTAGCGGGAGGGGCAGAGACCCAGTACTTC

d_call: TRBD2
clone_size: .
v_call: TRBV11-2
j_call: TRBJ2-3
cdr3_aa: CASSSGLAGLRDTQYF
cdr3_nt: TGTGCCAGCAGCTCAGGACTAGCGGGACTGAGGGATACGCAGTATTTT

d_call: TRBD1
clone_size: once
v_call: TRBV28
j_call: TRBJ1-2
cdr3_aa: CASSLIEVIGGLNYGYTF
cdr3_nt: TGTGCCAGCAGTTTAATCGAGGTCATAGGGGGCCTAAACTATGGCTACACCTTC

d_call: .
clone_size: .
v_call: TRBV15
j_call: TRBJ1-4
cdr3_aa: CATSSLTAATNEKLFF
cdr3_nt: TGTGCCACCAGCAGCCTAACAGCCGCAACTAATGAAAAACTGTTTTTT

d_call: .
clone_size: .
v_call: TRBV6-5
j_call: TRBJ1-1
cdr3_aa: CASSRTGGMNTEAFF
cdr3_nt: TGTGCCAGCAGCAGAACGGGGGGGATGAACACTGAAGCTTTCTTT

d_call: TRBD2
clone_size: .
v_call: TRBV29-1
j_call: TRBJ2-5
cdr3_aa: CSVQAGDQETQYF
cdr3_nt: TGCAGCGTGCAAGCGGGGGACCAAGAGACCCAGTACTTC

d_call: TRBD1
clone_size: few
v_call: TRBV10-1
j_call: TRBJ1-1
cdr3_aa: CASSDAFPAPDRGLTEAFF
cdr3_nt: TGCGCCAGCAGTGACGCATTCCCCGCCCCGGACAGGGGGCTCACTGAAGCTTTCTTT

d_call: .
clone_size: .
v_call: TRBV21-1
j_call: TRBJ1-5
cdr3_aa: CASSRRTGGDQPQHF
cdr3_nt: TGTGCCAGCAGCCGAAGGACAGGGGGTGATCAGCCCCAGCATTTT

d_call: TRBD1
clone_size: .
v_call: TRBV7-9
j_call: TRBJ1-1
cdr3_aa: CASTSFTTGLKNTEAFF
cdr3_nt: TGTGCCAGCACTTCTTTCACGACAGGGCTAAAGAACACTGAAGCTTTCTTT

d_call: TRBD2
clone_size: .
v_call: TRBV7-9
j_call: TRBJ2-1
cdr3_aa: CASSSPLAGGTHEQFF
cdr3_nt: TGTGCCAGCAGCTCACCTCTAGCGGGAGGGACCCATGAGCAGTTCTTC

d_call: .
clone_size: .
v_call: TRBV27
j_call: TRBJ1-4
cdr3_aa: CASSLYIGRGEKLFF
cdr3_nt: TGTGCCAGCAGTTTATACATAGGGAGGGGGGAAAAACTGTTTTTT

d_call: TRBD2
clone_size: .
v_call: TRBV27
j_call: TRBJ2-1
cdr3_aa: CASSRAGLYNEQFF
cdr3_nt: TGTGCCAGCTCAAGAGCGGGACTCTACAATGAGCAGTTCTTC

d_call: TRBD1
clone_size: .
v_call: TRBV5-6
j_call: TRBJ1-1
cdr3_aa: CASSLYLTGGTGNTEAFF
cdr3_nt: TGTGCCAGCAGCTTGTATCTTACAGGGGGCACTGGCAACACTGAAGCTTTCTTT

d_call: .
clone_size: .
v_call: TRBV19
j_call: TRBJ2-2
cdr3_aa: CASRPGDITGELFF
cdr3_nt: TGTGCCAGTAGGCCCGGGGATATAACCGGGGAGCTGTTTTTT

d_call: TRBD2
clone_size: .
v_call: TRBV27
j_call: TRBJ2-5
cdr3_aa: CASSLSGLGLAGDTQYF
cdr3_nt: TGTGCCAGCAGTTTATCAGGCTTAGGACTAGCGGGAGACACCCAGTACTTC

d_call: TRBD1
clone_size: .
v_call: TRBV19
j_call: TRBJ2-7
cdr3_aa: CASSPLDRGRTYEQYF
cdr3_nt: TGTGCCAGTAGTCCGCTGGACAGGGGGCGAACCTACGAGCAGTACTTC

d_call: .
clone_size: .
v_call: TRBV6-1
j_call: TRBJ1-2
cdr3_aa: CASSEAGQGRGYTF
cdr3_nt: TGTGCCAGCAGTGAAGCGGGCCAGGGGAGAGGCTACACCTTC

d_call: TRBD2
clone_size: .
v_call: TRBV19
j_call: TRBJ2-2
cdr3_aa: CASAGWAGGGELFF
cdr3_nt: TGTGCCAGCGCTGGGTGGGCGGGAGGCGGGGAGCTGTTTTTT